This T cell receptor (beta chain) was documented in a study of shared clonotypes between healthy human individuals. CDR3 length: 14 amino acids. Per germline, CDR1 SGHRS and CDR2 YFSETQ. V lost 0 bases, J lost 5 bases, and 11 bases lay in between. Data came from immunoSEQ multiplex PCR; TCRdb stores just in-frame clones and leaves some out. Among some 630,000 clones listed, 55% to 75% were seen once. Input material: memory CD4+ T cells sorted from blood. Documented subset: CD45RA-negative fraction. The receptor was derived from a woman aged 25-40 years in good health. The V gene is TRBV5-1, the J gene TRBJ1-2; TRBD1 is a possible D gene (5 bases). This CDR3 reads CASSLAQGRYGYTF. The CDR3 nucleotides are TGCGCCAGCAGCTTGGCCCAGGGAAGGTATGGCTACACCTTC.